The present T cell receptor (beta chain) was sequenced within a study of vaccination and CD4 T cells after COVID-19. This CDR3 region has 15 residues. Per germline, CDR1 MNHNS and CDR2 SASEGT. V lost 6 bases and J 0 bases, leaving 12 bases between the germline ends. TCRdb ran MiXCR on the PCR reads and lists one entry per CDR3 protein. The sample shows just over 20,000 distinct CDR3 sequences, about 60% of them seen only once. The sequencing used CD4+ T cells from blood, collected before SARS-CoV-2 vaccination. This receptor was taken from a human donor who had recovered from COVID-19. This chain uses TRBV6-1 with TRBJ1-3; a possible D gene is TRBD1 (5 bases). The CDR3 DNA reads as TGTGCCAGCAGCCCGGGACTTGACTCTGGAAACACCATATATTTT. Protein: CASSPGLDSGNTIYF.